This record concerns one T cell receptor beta chain sequence. V shed 4 bases and J shed 4 bases, with 9 bases lying between them. The CDR3 length is 13 residues. Germline values: CDR1 LGHDT, CDR2 YNNKEL (reference sequence). Per the authors' pipeline: The assay estimated nucleated cells by amplifying reference gene primers. Clones were read by immunoSEQ multiplex PCR, and TCRdb kept only the in-frame ones, dropping some. That table furnishes V, J and clone size, whereas the DNA furnished D and trimming. The table records fewer than 250,000 clones, roughly four fifths of them present only once. The data stem from a study of blood T cell repertoires in COVID-19. About the study: Both acute and convalescent COVID-19 samples were obtained from the United States, Italy and Spain. From T cells, B-cell-depleted T cells, or PBMCs came the material, which was cDNA or gDNA.

This TCR came from a woman aged 40-49 years with acute or convalescent COVID-19. V is TRBV3-1 (or the pseudogene TRBV3-2) and J is TRBJ2-3; D remains ambiguous. Sequenced input: peripheral blood. Written as DNA, the CDR3 is TGTGCCAGCAGCCCCTTCCCCCCAGATACGCAGTATTTT. It is translated as CASSPFPPDTQYF.